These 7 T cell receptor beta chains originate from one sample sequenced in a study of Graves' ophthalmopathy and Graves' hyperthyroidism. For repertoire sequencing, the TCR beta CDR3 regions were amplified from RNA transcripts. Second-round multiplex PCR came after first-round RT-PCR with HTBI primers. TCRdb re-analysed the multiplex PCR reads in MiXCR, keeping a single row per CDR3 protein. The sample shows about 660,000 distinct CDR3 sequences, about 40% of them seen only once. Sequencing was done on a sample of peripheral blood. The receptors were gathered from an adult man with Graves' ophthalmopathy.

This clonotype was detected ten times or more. CDR3: CASSLDSPGNTIYF. CDR3 DNA: TGTGCCAGCAGCTTAGACTCACCTGGAAACACCATATATTTT. The chain carries TRBV7-8 and TRBJ1-3, with unresolved D. This CDR3 has 14 amino acids. The germline gives CDR1 SGHVS, CDR2 FQNEAQ. The V and J ends lost 1 base and 2 bases respectively, with 6 bases between them. Filled out from reference TRBV7-8 and TRBJ1-3, the complete variable domain reads GAGVSQSPRYKVAKRGQDVALRCDPISGHVSLFWYQQALGQGPEFLTYFQNEAQLDKSGLPSDRFFAERPEGSVSTLKIQRTQQEDSAVYLCASSLDSPGNTIYFGEGSWLTVV.

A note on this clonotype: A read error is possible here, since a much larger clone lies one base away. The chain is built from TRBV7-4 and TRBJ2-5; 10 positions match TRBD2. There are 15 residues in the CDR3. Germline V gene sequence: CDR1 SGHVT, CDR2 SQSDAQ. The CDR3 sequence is CANSGGEPGRETQYF. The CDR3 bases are TGTGCCAACAGCGGGGGGGAACCGGGCAGGGAGACCCAGTACTTC.

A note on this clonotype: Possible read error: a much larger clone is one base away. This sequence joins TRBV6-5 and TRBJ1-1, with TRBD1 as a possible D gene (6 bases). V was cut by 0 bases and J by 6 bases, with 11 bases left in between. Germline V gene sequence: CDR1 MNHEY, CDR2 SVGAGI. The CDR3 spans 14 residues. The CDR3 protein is CASSYSNRDAEAFF. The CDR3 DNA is TGTGCCAGCAGTTACTCGAACAGGGACGCTGAAGCTTTCTTT.

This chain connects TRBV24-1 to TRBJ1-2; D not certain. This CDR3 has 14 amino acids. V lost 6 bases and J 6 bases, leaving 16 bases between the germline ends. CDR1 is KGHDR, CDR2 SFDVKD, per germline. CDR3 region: CATSSKSFGDGYTF. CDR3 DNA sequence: TGTGCCACCAGTAGTAAGAGTTTTGGGGATGGCTACACCTTC.

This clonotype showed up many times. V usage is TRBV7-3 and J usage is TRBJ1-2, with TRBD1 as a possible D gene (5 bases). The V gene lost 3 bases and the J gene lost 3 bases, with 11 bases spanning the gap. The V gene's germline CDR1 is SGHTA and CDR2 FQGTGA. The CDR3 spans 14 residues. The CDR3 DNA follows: TGTGCCAGCAGCTTCGCCGGGACGGACTATGGCTACACCTTC. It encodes CASSFAGTDYGYTF. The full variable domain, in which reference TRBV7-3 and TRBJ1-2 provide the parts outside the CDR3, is GAGVSQTPSNKVTEKGKYVELRCDPISGHTALYWYRQSLGQGPEFLIYFQGTGAADDSGLPNDRFFAVRPEGSVSTLKIQRTERGDSAVYLCASSFAGTDYGYTFGSGTRLTVV.

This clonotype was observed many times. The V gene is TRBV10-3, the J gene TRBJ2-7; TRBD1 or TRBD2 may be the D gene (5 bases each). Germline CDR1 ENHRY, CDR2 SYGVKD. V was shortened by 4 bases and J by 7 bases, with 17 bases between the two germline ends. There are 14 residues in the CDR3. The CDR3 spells CAISAGPMSREQYF. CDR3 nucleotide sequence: TGTGCCATCAGTGCGGGACCCATGAGTAGGGAGCAGTACTTC.

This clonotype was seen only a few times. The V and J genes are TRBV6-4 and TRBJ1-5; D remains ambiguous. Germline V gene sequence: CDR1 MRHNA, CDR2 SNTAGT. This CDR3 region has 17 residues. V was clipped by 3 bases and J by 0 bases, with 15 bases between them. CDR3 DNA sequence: TGTGCCAGCAGTGAAACTCGCTATTCCGGTAGCAATCAGCCCCAGCATTTT. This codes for CASSETRYSGSNQPQHF.